This passage covers 32 T cell receptor beta chains from one sample sequenced in a study of cytomegalovirus exposure and HLA in healthy donors. Primers for the PCR totalled 60 Vbeta and 13 Jbeta. Sequencing was performed with immunoSEQ multiplex PCR; in TCRdb, only in-frame clones are kept and a portion is missing. This sample contains tens of thousands of clones. Specimen: PBMCs. These receptors were taken from a man between 45 and 60 years old in good health and CMV-seropositive.

This sequence joins TRBV28 and TRBJ1-2; 9 bases agree with TRBD1. The J segment lost 4 bases and the V segment lost 5 bases, leaving 11 bases of the junction unmatched. The CDR3 is 16 residues long. Germline lookup yields CDR1 MDHEN and CDR2 SYDVKM. The CDR3: CASSDPGTGHSYGYTF. The CDR3, as DNA: TGTGCCAGCAGTGATCCCGGGACAGGGCACAGCTATGGCTACACCTTC.

The genes are TRBV7-9 and TRBJ2-7, with TRBD1 identical over 7 bases. With 4 bases clipped from V and 6 bases from J, the junction kept 3 bases outside the gene matches. This CDR3 is 12 amino acids long. CDR1 is SEHNR, CDR2 FQNEAQ, per germline (reference sequence). The DNA of the CDR3 is TGTGCCAGCAGCTCCGGACAGGTCGAGCAGTACTTC. Translated, it gives CASSSGQVEQYF.

J is TRBJ2-1 and V is TRBV9, with TRBD2 identical over 9 bases. The germline V gene encodes CDR1 SGDLS and CDR2 YYNGEE. The CDR3 totals 16 residues. V shed 1 base, J shed 7 bases, and the junction held 9 bases outside the gene matches. CDR3 loop: CASSVLAGGRVNEQFF. CDR3 nucleotides: TGTGCCAGCAGCGTACTGGCGGGAGGGAGGGTGAATGAGCAGTTCTTC.

This clone shows up as medium-sized by frequency. The J gene is TRBJ2-7, the V gene TRBV7-9; TRBD2 aligns across 11 bases. CDR1 is SEHNR, CDR2 FQNEAQ, per germline (reference sequence). Germline trimming cut 4 bases from V and 3 bases from J; bases unmatched to any gene: 8. This CDR3 has 16 amino acids. CDR3 nucleotides: TGTGCCAGCAGCTCGGACGGGACTAGCGGATTCTACGAGCAGTACGTC. Its protein is CASSSDGTSGFYEQYV.

The chain joins TRBV7-9 to TRBJ1-1, with TRBD1 identical over 11 bases. V was pared by 5 bases and J by 3 bases, with 5 bases of the junction left unmatched. This CDR3 spans 15 amino acids. The germline V gene has CDR1 SEHNR and CDR2 FQNEAQ (reference sequence). The CDR3 DNA follows: TGTGCCAGCAGCCTACGGGACAGGGGGTACACTGAAGCTTTCTTT. It codes for CASSLRDRGYTEAFF. The whole variable domain, remainder taken from reference TRBV7-9 and TRBJ1-1, is DTGVSQNPRHKITKRGQNVTFRCDPISEHNRLYWYRQTLGQGPEFLTYFQNEAQLEKSRLLSDRFSAERPKGSFSTLEIQRTEQGDSAMYLCASSLRDRGYTEAFFGQGTRLTVV.

The chain employs TRBV5-6 and TRBJ2-2; D gene unclear. The CDR3 extends over 14 amino acids. Trimming removed 1 base at V and 2 bases at J, with 6 bases between. Germline CDR1 reads SGHDT; CDR2 reads YYEEEE. CDR3 region: CASSLTPNTGELFF. The CDR3 bases are TGTGCCAGCAGCTTGACACCAAACACCGGGGAGCTGTTTTTT.

The chain combines TRBV29-1 with TRBJ1-2; 8 positions match TRBD1. The CDR3 length is 14 residues. Germline values: CDR1 SQVTM, CDR2 ANQGSEA. V dropped 5 bases and J dropped 8; count of bases not matched to a gene: 13. This chain's CDR3 is CSVREGSGGGGYTF. CDR3 coding DNA: TGCAGCGTTCGAGAGGGGTCAGGGGGCGGGGGCTACACCTTC. The full variable domain, completed using reference TRBV29-1 and TRBJ1-2, is SAVISQKPSRDICQRGTSLTIQCQVDSQVTMMFWYRQQPGQSLTLIATANQGSEATYESGFVIDKFPISRPNLTFSTLTVSNMSPEDSSIYLCSVREGSGGGGYTFGSGTRLTVV.

The rearrangement uses TRBV27 and TRBJ2-1, with TRBD2 matching 9 bases. The CDR3 has 13 residues. With 9 bases clipped from V and 6 bases from J, the junction kept 6 bases outside the gene matches. The V gene's germline CDR1 is MNHEY and CDR2 SMNVEV (reference sequence). CDR3 loop: CASGYSGGNEQFF. Here the CDR3 DNA reads TGTGCCAGTGGGTATAGCGGGGGCAATGAGCAGTTCTTC.

The chain recombines TRBV30 with TRBJ2-7; TRBD2 aligns across 9 bases. V dropped 2 bases and J dropped 7; count of bases not matched to a gene: 12. Looked up from germline, CDR1 is GTSNPN and CDR2 is SVGIG (reference sequence). This CDR3 contains 15 residues. The CDR3 region has the DNA TGTGCCTGGAGTCGGTTCGCGGGGGGGGGTAGAGAGCAGTACGTC. Protein product: CAWSRFAGGGREQYV.

The V and J genes are TRBV11-3 and TRBJ1-4, with D unresolved. V lost 0 bases, J lost 15 bases, and 11 bases lay in between. The germline gives CDR1 SGHNT, CDR2 YENEEA. CDR3 length equals 12 residues. CDR3 loop: CASSLEGHIVFF. The CDR3 nucleotides are TGTGCCAGCAGCTTAGAGGGCCATATCGTGTTTTTT. Drawing the rest from reference TRBV11-3 and TRBJ1-4, the complete variable domain is EAGVVQSPRYKIIEKKQPVAFWCNPISGHNTLYWYLQNLGQGPELLIRYENEEAVDDSQLPKDRFSAERLKGVDSTLKIQPAELGDSAVYLCASSLEGHIVFFGSGTQLSVL.

This sequence joins TRBV7-9 and TRBJ2-1; 14 bases match TRBD2. V lost 1 base and J lost 9; bases outside the gene matches: 8. From germline, CDR1 is SEHNR and CDR2 FQNEAQ (reference sequence). CDR3 length: 17 residues. CDR3 sequence reads: CASSLGRLAGGPGEQFF. CDR3 nucleotide sequence: TGTGCCAGCAGCTTAGGGCGACTAGCGGGAGGGCCGGGTGAGCAGTTCTTC.

The genes are TRBV4-1 and TRBJ1-2, with a tentative D call TRBD1 (5 bases). V was clipped by 0 bases and J by 8 bases, with 16 bases between them. CDR1 is MGHRA, CDR2 YSYEKL, per germline. The CDR3 has 15 residues. CDR3 sequence reads: CASSQDRSDTRGYTF. The CDR3 coding sequence is TGCGCCAGCAGCCAAGATCGGTCGGACACTCGAGGCTACACCTTC.

The chain recombines TRBV6-5 with TRBJ1-1; maybe TRBD1 (6 bases). Germline CDR1 is MNHEY and CDR2 is SVGAGI. Trimming left V 0 bases short and J 5 bases short, with 10 bases between. The CDR3 has 14 residues. CDR3 in amino acids: CASSYSRGRTEAFF. The CDR3 nucleotides read TGTGCCAGCAGTTACTCCAGGGGTCGAACTGAAGCTTTCTTT.

This chain uses TRBV4-3 with TRBJ2-7; 10 bases fit TRBD2. Trimming took 2 bases from V and 4 from J; bases not matched to a gene: 5. CDR3 length: 15 amino acids. Germline V gene data show CDR1 as LGHNA and CDR2 as YSLEER. The CDR3 bases are TGCGCCAGCAGCCAACAGGGTAGCGGGGGGTACGAGCAGTACTTC. Encoded protein: CASSQQGSGGYEQYF.

The rearrangement uses TRBV6-5 and TRBJ2-1, with 10 bases that match TRBD2. CDR3 length: 15 amino acids. J was trimmed by 4 bases and V by 5 bases; bases with no gene match: 5. Germline CDR1 is MNHEY and CDR2 is SVGAGI. The CDR3 DNA follows: TGTGCCAGCAGTATTCGGACTAGCGGATACAATGAGCAGTTCTTC. As protein: CASSIRTSGYNEQFF.

J is TRBJ2-7 and V is TRBV6-1, with 8 bases fitting TRBD2. CDR1 is MNHNS, CDR2 SASEGT, per germline. J lost 3 bases, V lost 5 bases, and 3 bases had no gene match. This CDR3 spans 13 amino acids. The chain's CDR3 is CASSLREVYEQYF. CDR3 nucleotide sequence: TGTGCCAGCAGTTTGCGGGAGGTCTACGAGCAGTACTTC.

The V gene is TRBV5-8, the J gene TRBJ2-2; 11 bases are a match to TRBD1. Trimming took 9 bases from V and 6 from J; bases not matched to a gene: 7. This CDR3 has 14 amino acids. Looked up from germline, CDR1 is SGHTS and CDR2 is YDEGEE. The CDR3 spells CAIWRGQGAGELFF. CDR3 DNA: TGTGCCATCTGGAGGGGACAGGGGGCCGGGGAGCTGTTTTTT.

CDR3 sequence reads: CAWSAGTFQPQHF. The CDR3 DNA reads as TGTGCCTGGAGTGCTGGTACTTTTCAGCCCCAGCATTTT. J is TRBJ1-5 and V is TRBV30; D not resolved. Germline loops: CDR1 GTSNPN, CDR2 SVGIG (reference sequence). With 1 base removed from V and 6 bases from J, the gap between germline ends came to 10 bases. The CDR3 length is 13 residues. Filled out from reference TRBV30 and TRBJ1-5, the complete variable domain reads SQTIHQWPATLVQPVGSPLSLECTVEGTSNPNLYWYRQAAGRGLQLLFYSVGIGQISSEVPQNLSASRPQDRQFILSSKKLLLSDSGFYLCAWSAGTFQPQHFGDGTRLSIL.

The chain couples TRBV14 to TRBJ1-4; weak D call: TRBD1 (6 bases). Germline V gives CDR1 SGHDN, CDR2 FVKESK. Trimming removed 2 bases from V and 8 bases from J, with 15 bases in between. This CDR3 has 15 amino acids. DNA of the CDR3: TGTGCCAGCAGCCAAATCGCCTGGACAGAAGAAAAACTGTTTTTT. Its protein product is CASSQIAWTEEKLFF.

The chain has TRBV5-5 and TRBJ2-1, with 7 nucleotides matching TRBD1. V lost 6 bases to trimming and J lost 9 bases; unmatched junction nucleotides: 6. In germline, CDR1 is SGHKS, CDR2 YYEKEE (reference sequence). CDR3 length: 12 residues. The chain's CDR3 is CASNSDRVEQFF. Written as DNA, the CDR3 is TGTGCCAGCAACTCCGACAGGGTTGAGCAGTTCTTC. The variable domain in full, completed from reference TRBV5-5 and TRBJ2-1, reads DAGVTQSPTHLIKTRGQQVTLRCSPISGHKSVSWYQQVLGQGPQFIFQYYEKEERGRGNFPDRFSARQFPNYSSELNVNALLLGDSALYLCASNSDRVEQFFGPGTRLTVL.

V usage is TRBV7-8 and J usage is TRBJ1-1; possible D gene TRBD1, 5 bases. CDR3 length: 15 residues. Trimming stripped 2 bases from V and 1 base from J, with 11 bases between. The germline CDR1 and CDR2 sequences are SGHVS and FQNEAQ. CDR3 in amino acids: CASSLTSTGNTEAFF. CDR3 sequence (DNA): TGTGCCAGCAGCTTAACCTCAACAGGGAACACTGAAGCTTTCTTT.

This chain connects TRBV7-8 to TRBJ2-5, with TRBD2 identical over 7 bases. The CDR3 runs 15 residues. Germline V CDR1 and CDR2: SGHVS, FQNEAQ. Germline trimming cut 1 base from V and 4 bases from J; bases unmatched to any gene: 6. CDR3 sequence reads: CASSLGTGGGETQYF. CDR3 nucleotide sequence: TGTGCCAGCAGCTTAGGGACGGGAGGAGGAGAGACCCAGTACTTC.

The gene calls are TRBV29-1 and TRBJ2-2, with unresolved D. The CDR3 runs 13 residues. In germline, CDR1 is SQVTM, CDR2 ANQGSEA. Between the trimmed V and J ends, which lost 2 bases and 0 bases, there was a span of 4 bases. The CDR3 is CSVEQANTGELFF. The DNA for the CDR3 is TGCAGCGTTGAACAGGCGAACACCGGGGAGCTGTTTTTT.

The chain employs TRBV11-3 and TRBJ2-1; TRBD1 matches at 9 bases. V shed 4 bases and J 6 bases; nucleotides not matched to a gene: 7. Germline V gene data show CDR1 as SGHNT and CDR2 as YENEEA. This CDR3 region has 15 residues. The CDR3 here is CASSSDRGMSNEQFF. The CDR3 DNA sequence: TGTGCCAGCAGCTCGGACAGGGGTATGTCCAATGAGCAGTTCTTC. Full variable domain (outside the CDR3, taken from reference TRBV11-3 and TRBJ2-1): EAGVVQSPRYKIIEKKQPVAFWCNPISGHNTLYWYLQNLGQGPELLIRYENEEAVDDSQLPKDRFSAERLKGVDSTLKIQPAELGDSAVYLCASSSDRGMSNEQFFGPGTRLTVL.

The chain employs TRBV28 and TRBJ2-3, with TRBD2 as a possible D gene (5 bases). The CDR3 has 15 amino acids. Germline CDR1 and CDR2: MDHEN and SYDVKM. The V end was cut by 4 bases, the J end by 4 bases, with 15 bases between. CDR3 bases: TGTGCCAGCAGTTGGGCCAGAGCCGGGGCAGATACGCAGTATTTT. Amino acid sequence: CASSWARAGADTQYF.

The rearrangement joins TRBV6-5 to TRBJ1-2; possibly TRBD1 for D (5 bases). Germline V gene sequence: CDR1 MNHEY, CDR2 SVGAGI. V lost 10 bases, J lost 2 bases, and 20 bases lay in between. This CDR3 is built from 15 residues. The CDR3 nucleotides read TGTGCCACCGGGGACTCCCTCCGGCGGAACTATGGCTACACCTTC. As protein: CATGDSLRRNYGYTF.

The chain combines TRBV10-3 with TRBJ2-7, with 8 bases aligning to TRBD1. The CDR3 totals 14 residues. Looked up from germline, CDR1 is ENHRY and CDR2 is SYGVKD. The V gene end was trimmed by 9 bases and the J gene end by 3 bases; junction bases not matched to a gene: 10. The CDR3 DNA follows: TGTGCCATACAGGGGGGCGGAATGTACTACGAGCAGTACTTC. Amino acid sequence: CAIQGGGMYYEQYF.

The gene calls are TRBV28 and TRBJ2-7; 7 bases are a match to TRBD1. Germline loops: CDR1 MDHEN, CDR2 SYDVKM. With 7 bases clipped from V and 2 bases from J, the junction kept 11 bases outside the gene matches. This CDR3 is 15 amino acids long. CDR3: CASTPYGQGAYEQYF. CDR3 DNA: TGTGCCAGCACCCCTTATGGGCAGGGGGCCTACGAGCAGTACTTC.

The chain employs TRBV19 and TRBJ2-3, with D possibly matching TRBD1 (5 bases). The germline CDR1 and CDR2 sequences are LNHDA and SQIVND (reference sequence). V was shortened by 4 bases and J by 0 bases, with 11 bases between the two germline ends. This CDR3 contains 15 residues. DNA of the CDR3: TGTGCCAGTAGTAGCCGACAGTTTAGCACAGATACGCAGTATTTT. Translating gives CASSSRQFSTDTQYF.

The rearrangement uses TRBV25-1 and TRBJ1-1; 9 bases line up with TRBD1. The germline gives CDR1 MGHDK, CDR2 SYGVNS. V shed 0 bases, J shed 6 bases, and the junction held 8 bases outside the gene matches. The CDR3 length is 16 residues. The CDR3 reads CASSEYYGGQGAEAFF. Written as DNA, the CDR3 is TGTGCCAGCAGTGAATATTATGGGGGACAGGGAGCTGAAGCTTTCTTT.

The chain employs TRBV27 and TRBJ2-7, with 12 bases fitting TRBD2. Unmatched junction bases numbered 6, after V lost 2 bases and J lost 4 bases. CDR1 is MNHEY and CDR2 is SMNVEV in the germline V gene (reference sequence). This CDR3 contains 16 residues. CDR3 DNA sequence: TGTGCCAGCAGTTTAAGGACTAGCGGGATGGGTTACGAGCAGTACTTC. Its protein is CASSLRTSGMGYEQYF.

The J gene is TRBJ1-2, the V gene TRBV11-2; no firm D call. There are 14 residues in the CDR3. Germline-derived CDR1 and CDR2 are SGHAT and FQNNGV. The ends were cut back, 5 bases at V and 2 bases at J, with 12 bases in the middle. CDR3 nucleotides: TGTGCCAGCAGCCCCGCGGTGAGAAACTATGGCTACACCTTC. Translated: CASSPAVRNYGYTF.